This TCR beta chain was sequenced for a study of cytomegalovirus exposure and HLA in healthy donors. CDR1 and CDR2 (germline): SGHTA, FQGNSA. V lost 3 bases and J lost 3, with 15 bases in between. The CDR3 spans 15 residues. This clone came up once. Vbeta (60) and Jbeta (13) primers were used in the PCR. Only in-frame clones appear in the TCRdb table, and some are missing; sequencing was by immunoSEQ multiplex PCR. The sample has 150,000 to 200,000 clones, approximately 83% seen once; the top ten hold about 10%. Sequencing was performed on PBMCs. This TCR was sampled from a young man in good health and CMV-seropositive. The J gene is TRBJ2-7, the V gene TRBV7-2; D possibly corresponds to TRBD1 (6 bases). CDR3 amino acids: CASSFRVGAIYEQYF. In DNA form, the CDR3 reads TGTGCCAGCAGCTTTAGAGTGGGGGCAATCTACGAGCAGTACTTC.